The clone carrying this TCR beta chain has just one count. The source of the sample is a study of blood T cell repertoires in COVID-19. Profiled with immunoSEQ multiplex PCR; TCRdb holds only in-frame clones, not every one. This table holds about 260,000 clones, around 84% found once. CDR1 is LNHNV, CDR2 YYDKDF, per germline (reference sequence). V was shortened by 5 bases and J by 4 bases, with 18 bases between the two germline ends. The length of the CDR3 is 16 residues. The specimen sequenced was peripheral blood. The TCR comes from a woman aged 35 to 49 who had recovered from COVID-19. The V gene is TRBV15, the J gene TRBJ1-5; TRBD1 is a possible D gene (5 bases). CDR3 coding DNA: TGTGCCACCAGCCGGGTTAATAGACAGCCTAATCAGCCCCAGCATTTT. Translation: CATSRVNRQPNQPQHF.